This TCR beta chain emerged from a study of cytomegalovirus exposure and HLA in healthy donors. Study findings and constraints: When analyzed later, a missense DCLRE1C variant was found to be linked to TCR beta V- and J-gene trimming.

Comment on this clone: Its target is unknown.

The PCR made use of 60 Vbeta and 13 Jbeta primers. As processed by the authors: A later analysis tallied some 80 million unique TCR beta chains, around 11 million of them shared. The data were produced by immunoSEQ multiplex PCR, yet TCRdb's version contains in-frame clones alone and is incomplete. That table furnishes V, J and clone size, whereas the DNA furnished D and trimming. Among approximately 100,000 clones listed, more than 60% were seen once. Sequencing was performed on PBMCs. This receptor was identified in a human donor in good health.

The CDR3 bases are TGTGCCAGCAGCCAAGAACAGGGTCTTTCCTACGAGCAGTACTTC. Amino acid sequence: CASSQEQGLSYEQYF. The chain joins TRBV14 to TRBJ2-7, with D possibly being TRBD1 (6 bases). The V gene's germline CDR1 is SGHDN and CDR2 FVKESK. Trimming removed 0 bases at V and 1 base at J, with 10 bases between. The CDR3 covers 15 residues.